The TCR beta chain described here comes from a study of CD8 T cells in Susac syndrome. V dropped 2 bases and J dropped 7 bases, with 12 bases sitting between them. The germline gives CDR1 SGHRS, CDR2 YFSETQ. The length of the CDR3 is 14 residues. RNA amounts of about 0.5 to 1 ug underwent reverse transcription with random hexamers. Using its own MiXCR run on the immunoSEQ multiplex PCR reads, TCRdb lists one record per CDR3 protein. The sample lists about 160,000 distinct CDR3 sequences, 92% seen once, with around 0.079% in the top ten. This sequence joins TRBV5-1 and TRBJ1-4; D is uncertain. The specimen was CD4+ T cells from PBMCs. This TCR was recovered from a human donor in good health. The CDR3 nucleotides are TGCGCCAGCAGCTTAACGTCGGCAGTTGAAAAACTGTTTTTT. It yields the protein CASSLTSAVEKLFF.